Below, 15 T cell receptor beta chains from the same sample are listed, as sequenced in a study of shared clonotypes between healthy human individuals. Method: immunoSEQ multiplex PCR; TCRdb's copy keeps in-frame clones and lacks some. The profile shows 2 million to 2.5 million clones, roughly 90% of them singletons. The sample taken for sequencing was naive CD4+ T cells from PBMCs. Regarding subset: CD45RA+ positively selected. The receptors derive from a man between 18 and 35 years old in good health. Some clones in this sample may be carry-over from other donors' samples.

The chain uses TRBV6-4 and TRBJ2-7, with D tentatively TRBD2 (6 bases). V was cut by 7 bases and J by 0 bases, with 16 bases left in between. The CDR3 totals 15 residues. Germline CDR1 MRHNA, CDR2 SNTAGT. The CDR3 reads CASTEGLSFSYEQYF. DNA for the CDR3: TGTGCCAGCACCGAGGGACTTTCTTTCTCCTACGAGCAGTACTTC.

The V call is TRBV11-3, the J call TRBJ1-2, with 11 positions matching TRBD1. The CDR3 contains 15 residues. Germline trimming cut 1 base from V and 4 bases from J; bases unmatched to any gene: 2. The V gene's germline CDR1 is SGHNT and CDR2 YENEEA. This CDR3 is CASSLGGTGGYGYTF. The CDR3 nucleotides read TGTGCCAGCAGCTTAGGTGGGACAGGGGGCTATGGCTACACCTTC.

This rearrangement joins TRBV15 to TRBJ1-2; 9 bases line up with TRBD1. The CDR3 totals 15 residues. After removal of 0 bases from V and 2 bases from J, the junction contained 1 base not matched to a gene. Germline CDR1 and CDR2: LNHNV and YYDKDF (reference sequence). CDR3 region: CATSRDGTGNYGYTF. For the CDR3, the DNA is TGTGCCACCAGCAGAGATGGGACAGGGAACTATGGCTACACCTTC. Full variable domain (remainder filled in from reference TRBV15 and TRBJ1-2): DAMVIQNPRYQVTQFGKPVTLSCSQTLNHNVMYWYQQKSSQAPKLLFHYYDKDFNNEADTPDNFQSRRPNTSFCFLDIRSPGLGDTAMYLCATSRDGTGNYGYTFGSGTRLTVV.

The genes are TRBV7-6 and TRBJ2-5; D not resolved. CDR1 and CDR2 (germline): SGHVS, FNYEAQ. V was trimmed by 0 bases and J by 5 bases, leaving 7 bases between them. The CDR3 length is 13 residues. The CDR3 protein is CASSLAVKETQYF. The CDR3 region has the DNA TGTGCCAGCAGCTTAGCCGTTAAGGAGACCCAGTACTTC.

This chain uses TRBV28 with TRBJ2-7; no clear D. Germline-derived CDR1 and CDR2 are MDHEN and SYDVKM. The CDR3 loop spans 14 amino acids. Trimming stripped 5 bases from V and 0 bases from J, with 11 bases between. CDR3 in amino acids: CASSPITSSYEQYF. The CDR3 region has the DNA TGTGCCAGCAGTCCCATCACGAGCTCCTACGAGCAGTACTTC.

The rearrangement joins TRBV6-5 to TRBJ2-7; 13 bases fit TRBD2. V gave up 4 bases and J gave up 6 bases; unmatched junction bases: 9. This CDR3 is 16 amino acids long. Germline loops: CDR1 MNHEY, CDR2 SVGAGI. The CDR3 sequence: CASSSQLAGGPSEQYF. DNA of the CDR3: TGTGCCAGCAGTTCCCAACTAGCGGGAGGGCCCTCCGAGCAGTACTTC.

The rearrangement joins TRBV28 to TRBJ1-2; 7 bases are shared with TRBD1. CDR3 length: 13 amino acids. CDR1 and CDR2 (germline): MDHEN, SYDVKM. V gave up 3 bases and J gave up 6 bases; unmatched junction bases: 4. The CDR3: CASSFQGGNGYTF. The CDR3, as DNA: TGTGCCAGCAGTTTTCAGGGGGGAAATGGCTACACCTTC.

V usage is TRBV15 and J usage is TRBJ2-1; D possibly corresponds to TRBD1 (6 bases). The V gene's germline CDR1 is LNHNV and CDR2 YYDKDF (reference sequence). The V gene lost 5 bases and the J gene lost 6 bases, with 17 bases spanning the gap. The CDR3 loop spans 15 amino acids. The CDR3 is CATSLELSGVNEQFF. The CDR3 region has the DNA TGTGCCACCAGCCTGGAGCTCTCAGGGGTCAATGAGCAGTTCTTC.

V is TRBV7-2 and J is TRBJ2-3; D gene uncertain. Trimming cost V 5 bases and J 6 bases, with 9 bases left between them. The CDR3 sequence is 12 residues long. Germline loops: CDR1 SGHTA, CDR2 FQGNSA. The CDR3 DNA is TGTGCCAGCAGCCACATCTTTGATACGCAGTATTTT. Protein product: CASSHIFDTQYF.

The chain uses TRBV28 and TRBJ1-4, with D possibly TRBD1 on 5 matching bases. Trimming shortened V by 4 bases and J by 3 bases, and 15 bases separated the two germline ends. CDR3 size: 16 residues. Per germline, CDR1 MDHEN and CDR2 SYDVKM. The CDR3 DNA reads as TGTGCCAGCAGTTCACGACAGAATCTCGCTAATGAAAAACTGTTTTTT. Amino acid sequence: CASSSRQNLANEKLFF.

The rearrangement joins TRBV5-8 to TRBJ1-1; 7 nucleotides line up with TRBD1. Germline lookup yields CDR1 SGHTS and CDR2 YDEGEE. V lost 2 bases and J lost 10; bases outside the gene matches: 8. The CDR3 consists of 13 residues. CDR3 nucleotides: TGTGCCAGCAGCTTTAGAGGGGGCAGAGGAGCTTTCTTT. The encoded protein is CASSFRGGRGAFF. Variable domain in full (rest from reference TRBV5-8 and TRBJ1-1): EAGVTQSPTHLIKTRGQQATLRCSPISGHTSVYWYQQALGLGLQFLLWYDEGEERNRGNFPPRFSGRQFPNYSSELNVNALELEDSALYLCASSFRGGRGAFFGQGTRLTVV.

The rearrangement joins TRBV6-5 to TRBJ2-5; D call uncertain. Germline V CDR1 and CDR2: MNHEY, SVGAGI. CDR3 length: 16 amino acids. V lost 0 bases and J lost 2, with 13 bases in between. The CDR3 is CASSYSMSSGQETQYF. The CDR3 DNA sequence: TGTGCCAGCAGTTACTCGATGTCTTCAGGACAAGAGACCCAGTACTTC.

The chain is built from TRBV4-1 and TRBJ2-1, with 9 bases identical to TRBD2. Germline V gene lookup returns CDR1 MGHRA and CDR2 YSYEKL. Unmatched junction bases numbered 5, after V lost 3 bases and J lost 2 bases. The CDR3 extends over 16 amino acids. CDR3 residues: CASSQLAGVPYNEQFF. CDR3 DNA sequence: TGCGCCAGCAGCCAGTTAGCGGGAGTCCCCTACAATGAGCAGTTCTTC.

V and J are TRBV5-1 and TRBJ2-7, with 8 bases matching TRBD2. The CDR3 covers 14 residues. J was trimmed by 4 bases and V by 4 bases; bases with no gene match: 7. Germline V gene sequence: CDR1 SGHRS, CDR2 YFSETQ. The CDR3 loop is CASSVGTRFYEQYF. CDR3 coding DNA: TGCGCCAGCAGCGTCGGGACTAGATTTTACGAGCAGTACTTC.

The rearrangement joins TRBV11-2 to TRBJ1-1; D is ambiguous. V was trimmed by 4 bases and J by 1 base, leaving 7 bases between them. Germline values: CDR1 SGHAT, CDR2 FQNNGV. This CDR3 is built from 13 residues. DNA of the CDR3: TGTGCCAGCAGCTCTATTAGGAACACTGAAGCTTTCTTT. This sequence encodes CASSSIRNTEAFF.